The entry below describes one TCR beta chain. Enrollees, about 18 to 95 years old, lived in 24 US areas. Method: immunoSEQ multiplex PCR; TCRdb's copy keeps in-frame clones and lacks some. The table includes some 180,000 clones, 80% detected once. This sample was included in a study of blood T cell repertoires in COVID-19. CDR3 length: 15 amino acids. Germline V gene lookup returns CDR1 MNHEY and CDR2 SMNVEV (reference sequence). With 5 bases clipped from V and 8 bases from J, the junction kept 11 bases outside the gene matches. This receptor was taken from a man aged 55 to 70 who had been exposed to COVID-19. The chain employs TRBV27 and TRBJ1-4; 7 bases match TRBD1. The sample comprised PBMCs or T cells enriched from blood (not recorded which). The CDR3 protein is CASSVSTTGVEKLFF. The CDR3 bases are TGTGCCAGCAGTGTCTCTACAACAGGGGTAGAAAAACTGTTTTTT.